A single sample is the source of the 19 T cell receptor beta chains below, sequenced in a study of cytomegalovirus exposure and HLA in healthy donors. Primers included in the PCR were 60 Vbeta and 13 Jbeta primers. Profiled with immunoSEQ multiplex PCR; TCRdb holds only in-frame clones, not every one. The sample gives approximately 120,000 clones, around four fifths of which show up once; 20% is in the top ten. The sequenced material came from PBMCs. Receptor source: a man between 18 and 35 years old in good health and CMV-seropositive.

The chain couples TRBV13 to TRBJ2-7, with 8 nucleotides matching TRBD2. The junction had 10 bases not matched to a gene; V was cut back by 6 bases and J by 3 bases. Germline assignment: CDR1 PRHDT and CDR2 FYEKMQ (reference sequence). The CDR3 covers 15 residues. In nucleotides, the CDR3 is TGTGCCAGCAGACCCCGGGGGGGGTTTGACTACGAGCAGTACTTC. Amino acid sequence: CASRPRGGFDYEQYF. The variable domain in full, completed from reference TRBV13 and TRBJ2-7, reads AAGVIQSPRHLIKEKRETATLKCYPIPRHDTVYWYQQGPGQDPQFLISFYEKMQSDKGSIPDRFSAQQFSDYHSELNMSSLELGDSALYFCASRPRGGFDYEQYFGPGTRLTVT.

V is TRBV5-1 and J is TRBJ1-2, with a tentative D call TRBD1 (6 bases). The CDR3 has 13 residues. V was clipped by 0 bases and J by 7 bases, with 10 bases between them. Per the germline V gene, CDR1 is SGHRS and CDR2 is YFSETQ. The CDR3 reads CASSLEGGSGYTF. As DNA, the CDR3 is TGCGCCAGCAGCTTGGAGGGGGGGTCTGGCTACACCTTC. The entire variable domain, with the rest obtained from reference TRBV5-1 and TRBJ1-2, is as follows: KAGVTQTPRYLIKTRGQQVTLSCSPISGHRSVSWYQQTPGQGLQFLFEYFSETQRNKGNFPGRFSGRQFSNSRSEMNVSTLELGDSALYLCASSLEGGSGYTFGSGTRLTVV.

The chain recombines TRBV15 with TRBJ1-1, with D maybe TRBD1 (6 bases). The CDR3 covers 17 residues. Germline V gene lookup returns CDR1 LNHNV and CDR2 YYDKDF (reference sequence). With 2 bases removed from V and 2 bases from J, the gap between germline ends came to 18 bases. The CDR3 DNA reads TGTGCCACCAGCAGAACAATAGGGCAGGGGCTTAACACTGAAGCTTTCTTT. This codes for CATSRTIGQGLNTEAFF.

V is TRBV4-1 and J is TRBJ1-5; D not certain. V lost 0 bases, J lost 8 bases, and 8 bases lay in between. Germline loops: CDR1 MGHRA, CDR2 YSYEKL. The CDR3 runs 13 residues. The DNA for the CDR3 is TGCGCCAGCAGCCAAGAAGAGGGAAAGCCCCAGCATTTT. It encodes CASSQEEGKPQHF.

The chain couples TRBV27 to TRBJ2-7, with D tentatively TRBD1 (6 bases). This CDR3 contains 14 residues. The V end was cut by 5 bases, the J end by 5 bases, with 16 bases between. Germline V gene data show CDR1 as MNHEY and CDR2 as SMNVEV (reference sequence). The CDR3 reads CASSRRNEGDEQYF. DNA of the CDR3: TGTGCCAGCAGTCGCCGCAACGAGGGGGACGAGCAGTACTTC.

The V and J genes are TRBV7-6 and TRBJ2-3, with 7 bases aligning to TRBD2. The CDR3 is made up of 18 amino acids. Unmatched junction bases numbered 24, after V lost 9 bases and J lost 6 bases. Germline V lookup: CDR1 SGHVS, CDR2 FNYEAQ. The CDR3 sequence is CARAPTIRTSVPPDTQYF. Written as DNA, the CDR3 is TGTGCCAGGGCGCCCACAATTAGAACTAGCGTACCTCCCGATACGCAGTATTTT.

The rearrangement links TRBV7-6 to TRBJ2-1; D possibly corresponds to TRBD1 (6 bases). Germline CDR1 reads SGHVS; CDR2 reads FNYEAQ. The CDR3 consists of 14 residues. Trimming shortened V by 4 bases and J by 7 bases, and 14 bases separated the two germline ends. The CDR3 spells CASSYLTGTNEQFF. The CDR3 DNA is TGTGCCAGCAGCTACTTAACAGGGACGAATGAGCAGTTCTTC.

The chain has TRBV9 and TRBJ1-1; D not certain. Trimming stripped 4 bases from V and 0 bases from J, with 16 bases between. The CDR3 spans 16 residues. Germline V CDR1 and CDR2: SGDLS, YYNGEE. Here the CDR3 DNA reads TGTGCCAGCAGCCCTCCTCGAGGGAGCATGAACACTGAAGCTTTCTTT. This translates into CASSPPRGSMNTEAFF.

The rearrangement joins TRBV7-3 to TRBJ1-1; 9 bases are shared with TRBD1. V lost 5 bases and J lost 4; bases outside the gene matches: 5. The V gene's germline CDR1 is SGHTA and CDR2 FQGTGA. This CDR3 is 14 amino acids long. CDR3 nucleotides: TGTGCCAGCAGCACCTCACAGGGGGCCACTGAAGCTTTCTTT. Translation gives CASSTSQGATEAFF.

The CDR3 sequence: CASSLIRDKQITQYF. CDR3 nucleotide sequence: TGTGCCAGTAGTCTCATCCGGGACAAACAGATTACCCAGTACTTC. The rearrangement links TRBV19 to TRBJ2-7, with D tentatively TRBD1 (6 bases). The CDR3 spans 15 residues. Trimming pared 5 bases from V and 10 bases from J, leaving 24 bases between. Germline-derived CDR1 and CDR2 are LNHDA and SQIVND (reference sequence). Full variable domain (missing parts from reference TRBV19 and TRBJ2-7): DGGITQSPKYLFRKEGQNVTLSCEQNLNHDAMYWYRQDPGQGLRLIYYSQIVNDFQKGDIAEGYSVSREKKESFPLTVTSAQKNPTAFYLCASSLIRDKQITQYFGPGTRLTVT.

The rearrangement joins TRBV7-6 to TRBJ1-5; D unresolved. The CDR3 covers 15 residues. Germline V gene data show CDR1 as SGHVS and CDR2 as FNYEAQ. With 2 bases removed from V and 0 bases from J, the gap between germline ends came to 8 bases. The CDR3: CASSLSTNSNQPQHF. The CDR3, as DNA: TGTGCCAGCAGCTTATCGACAAATAGCAATCAGCCCCAGCATTTT.

Written as DNA, the CDR3 is TGTGCCAGCAGCCAACAGGGGCCGGGCTATGGCTACACCTTC. Its protein product is CASSQQGPGYGYTF. The chain has TRBV14 and TRBJ1-2, with TRBD1 as a possible D gene (6 bases). This CDR3 spans 14 amino acids. Germline loops: CDR1 SGHDN, CDR2 FVKESK. V was shortened by 2 bases and J by 4 bases, with 11 bases between the two germline ends. Filled out from reference TRBV14 and TRBJ1-2, the complete variable domain reads EAGVTQFPSHSVIEKGQTVTLRCDPISGHDNLYWYRRVMGKEIKFLLHFVKESKQDESGMPNNRFLAERTGGTYSTLKVQPAELEDSGVYFCASSQQGPGYGYTFGSGTRLTVV.

This chain's CDR3 is CASSYAGFENTIYF. The CDR3 region has the DNA TGTGCCAGCAGTTACGCAGGGTTTGAAAACACCATATATTTT. The chain has TRBV6-5 and TRBJ1-3; tentatively, D is TRBD1 (5 bases). Germline V gene data show CDR1 as MNHEY and CDR2 as SVGAGI. The CDR3 runs to 14 residues. V lost 2 bases and J lost 6, with 11 bases in between.

This chain connects TRBV28 to TRBJ1-1; D is unclear. Germline assignment: CDR1 MDHEN and CDR2 SYDVKM. There are 12 residues in the CDR3. V lost 5 bases to trimming and J lost 7 bases, with 11 bases between them. CDR3 sequence (DNA): TGTGCCAGCAGTCAAGACTCGTTTGAAGCTTTCTTT. Translating it yields CASSQDSFEAFF.

The CDR3 region is CASSPRTGTGNQPQHF. The CDR3 DNA follows: TGCGCCAGCAGCCCCCGGACAGGGACCGGCAATCAGCCCCAGCATTTT. This rearrangement joins TRBV4-1 to TRBJ1-5, with 8 nucleotides matching TRBD1. The length of the CDR3 is 16 residues. Trimming at V came to 4 bases and at J to 2 bases, leaving 7 bases not matched to a gene. Per germline, CDR1 MGHRA and CDR2 YSYEKL.

The chain recombines TRBV7-6 with TRBJ2-7; TRBD2 aligns across 13 bases. CDR1 SGHVS and CDR2 FNYEAQ come from the germline V gene. Trimming took 5 bases from V and 0 from J; bases not matched to a gene: 10. The CDR3 loop spans 18 amino acids. CDR3 loop: CASSPHPGTSGVSYEQYF. As DNA, the CDR3 is TGTGCCAGCAGCCCCCATCCCGGGACTAGCGGGGTCTCCTACGAGCAGTACTTC.

The chain has TRBV5-1 and TRBJ2-2, with a weak D call TRBD1 (5 bases). This CDR3 comprises 15 residues. Germline CDR1 is SGHRS and CDR2 is YFSETQ. Trimming stripped 0 bases from V and 4 bases from J, with 10 bases between. In DNA form, the CDR3 reads TGCGCCAGCAGCTTGGGCCAGGGCGGCACCGGGGAGCTGTTTTTT. This codes for CASSLGQGGTGELFF.

The chain has TRBV14 and TRBJ2-7; 13 bases align to TRBD2. Trimming cost V 2 bases and J 5 bases; bases outside gene matches: 3. CDR1 and CDR2 (germline): SGHDN, FVKESK. CDR3 size: 15 residues. Here the CDR3 DNA reads TGTGCCAGCAGCCAAACTAGCGGGGGGGCTGACGAGCAGTACTTC. Translating gives CASSQTSGGADEQYF.

The rearrangement links TRBV19 to TRBJ1-2; 8 bases are shared with TRBD1. The CDR3 covers 16 residues. Germline loops: CDR1 LNHDA, CDR2 SQIVND (reference sequence). The V segment lost 5 bases and the J segment 4 bases; nucleotides outside the gene matches: 12. The CDR3 DNA reads as TGTGCCAGTAGTGGGGGGTCGACAGGGGACGGCTATGGCTACACCTTC. This codes for CASSGGSTGDGYGYTF.